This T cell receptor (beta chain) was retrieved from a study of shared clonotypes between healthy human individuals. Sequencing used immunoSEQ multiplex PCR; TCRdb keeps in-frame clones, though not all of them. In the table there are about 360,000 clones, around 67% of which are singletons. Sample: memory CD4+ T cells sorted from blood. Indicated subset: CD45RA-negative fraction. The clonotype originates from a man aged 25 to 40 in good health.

In DNA form, the CDR3 reads TGCAGTGGATTCACAGATACGCAGTATTTT. Translating gives CSGFTDTQYF. The chain recombines TRBV20-1 with TRBJ2-3; D call uncertain. The CDR3 runs 10 residues. Trimming removed 7 bases from V and 2 bases from J, with 4 bases in between. Germline values: CDR1 DFQATT, CDR2 SNEGSKA (reference sequence).